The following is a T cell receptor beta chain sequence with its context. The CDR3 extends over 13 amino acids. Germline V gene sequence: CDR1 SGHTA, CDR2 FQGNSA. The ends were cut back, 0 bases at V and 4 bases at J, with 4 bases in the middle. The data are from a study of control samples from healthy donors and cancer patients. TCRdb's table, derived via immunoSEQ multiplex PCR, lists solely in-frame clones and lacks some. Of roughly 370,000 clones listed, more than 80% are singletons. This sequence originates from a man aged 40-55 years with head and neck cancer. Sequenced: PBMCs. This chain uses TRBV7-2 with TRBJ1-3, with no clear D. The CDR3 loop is CASSLANGNTIYF. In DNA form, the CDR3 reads TGTGCCAGCAGCTTAGCGAACGGAAACACCATATATTTT.